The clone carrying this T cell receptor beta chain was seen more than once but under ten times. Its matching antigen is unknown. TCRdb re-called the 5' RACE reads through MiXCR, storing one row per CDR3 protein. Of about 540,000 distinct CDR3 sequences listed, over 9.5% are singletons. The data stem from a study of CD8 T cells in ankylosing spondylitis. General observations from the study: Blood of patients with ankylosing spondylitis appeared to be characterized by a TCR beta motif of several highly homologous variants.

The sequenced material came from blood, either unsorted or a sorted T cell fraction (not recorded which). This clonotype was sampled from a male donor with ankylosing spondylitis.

DNA of the CDR3: TGTGCCAGCAGCTTTGGCAGGCCGAACACTGAAGCTTTCTTT. Translated, it gives CASSFGRPNTEAFF. V usage is TRBV7-2 and J usage is TRBJ1-1; D unclear. V was pared by 3 bases and J by 1 base, with 9 bases between. The CDR3 is 14 amino acids. CDR1 and CDR2 from the germline V gene are SGHTA and FQGNSA.